The T cell receptor beta chain under discussion was sequenced for a study of T cell responses to AZD1222 COVID-19 vaccine. Study-wide findings and caveats: Females made up more of the donors, who were largely white British, and clonal diversity may have come out too low. Nearly half of the spike-specific TCRs reportedly recognize variant regions that carry no mutations.

Note on this clone: The antigen is unknown.

V dropped 2 bases and J dropped 1 base, with 11 bases sitting between them. The CDR3 is 15 amino acids. The germline CDR1 and CDR2 sequences are LNHDA and SQIVND (reference sequence). The method was immunoSEQ multiplex PCR; TCRdb's version includes in-frame clones alone and lacks a portion of them. The sample includes some 190,000 clones, almost 90% of them seen just once. The rearrangement joins TRBV19 to TRBJ2-5; TRBD2 is a possible D gene (7 bases). Specimen: peripheral blood, collected on day 0 of AZD1222 vaccination. The TCR sequence derives from an adult in good health. The CDR3 sequence: CASSIRRGPQETQYF. CDR3 nucleotides: TGTGCCAGTAGTATAAGGCGGGGGCCCCAAGAGACCCAGTACTTC.